Each of the 18 T cell receptor beta chains below was sequenced from the same sample in a study of PD-1 blockade in classical Hodgkin lymphoma. The data were produced by immunoSEQ multiplex PCR, yet TCRdb's version contains in-frame clones alone and is incomplete. The profile shows tens of thousands of clones, 85% to 95% of them singletons. Time point here: newly diagnosed, previously untreated cHL patient sample. Negative selection with magnetic separation was used to purify CD4+ T cells from thawed PBMCs. Sequences were obtained from CD4+ T cells from blood. These receptors all stem from a human donor with classical Hodgkin lymphoma.

V is TRBV7-2 and J is TRBJ2-5; 10 bases map to TRBD2. Germline V gene lookup returns CDR1 SGHTA and CDR2 FQGNSA. The CDR3 is 16 residues long. J gave up 1 base and V 5 bases, and 7 bases lay outside the gene matches. The CDR3: CASSPIIAGGQETQYF. CDR3 coding DNA: TGTGCCAGCAGCCCCATTATAGCGGGAGGCCAAGAGACCCAGTACTTC.

This clone showed up just once. The chain employs TRBV7-9 and TRBJ2-2; 11 positions match TRBD2. The CDR3 consists of 16 residues. CDR1 is SEHNR, CDR2 FQNEAQ, per germline (reference sequence). V was clipped by 6 bases and J by 4 bases; unmatched bases: 7. CDR3 nucleotide sequence: TGTGCCAGCAGGCGACTAGCGGGGATAGGCACCGGGGAGCTGTTTTTT. Its protein product is CASRRLAGIGTGELFF.

The V and J genes are TRBV27 and TRBJ1-1; possibly TRBD1 for D (5 bases). Germline loops: CDR1 MNHEY, CDR2 SMNVEV (reference sequence). This CDR3 spans 14 amino acids. Trimming shortened V by 1 base and J by 7 bases, and 13 bases separated the two germline ends. The DNA for the CDR3 is TGTGCCAGCAGTTTATTCCTCCAGGGCGGTGAAGCTTTCTTT. It translates to CASSLFLQGGEAFF.

V and J are TRBV18 and TRBJ2-6, with 7 bases lining up with TRBD1. CDR1 and CDR2 from the germline V gene are KGHSH and LQKENI. This CDR3 comprises 18 residues. With V trimmed by 5 bases and J by 4 bases, 14 bases remained unmatched. The CDR3 sequence is CASSTIYRGSSGANVLTF. DNA for the CDR3: TGTGCCAGCTCAACCATTTACAGGGGCTCGTCAGGGGCCAACGTCCTGACTTTC.

The chain recombines TRBV18 with TRBJ2-7, with D unclear. There are 13 residues in the CDR3. The germline V gene has CDR1 KGHSH and CDR2 LQKENI. The V end was cut by 0 bases, the J end by 1 base, with 4 bases between. The CDR3 is CASSPPGSYEQYF. In nucleotides, the CDR3 is TGTGCCAGCTCACCACCGGGGTCCTACGAGCAGTACTTC.

V and J are TRBV7-9 and TRBJ2-3; maybe TRBD1 (5 bases). Trimming removed 5 bases at V and 0 bases at J, with 12 bases between. The CDR3 consists of 15 residues. In germline, CDR1 is SEHNR, CDR2 FQNEAQ (reference sequence). The CDR3 DNA reads TGTGCCAGCAGCGTAGGGCGGACAAGCACAGATACGCAGTATTTT. Its protein is CASSVGRTSTDTQYF.

This chain connects TRBV25-1 to TRBJ1-1, with a possible D match to TRBD1 (6 bases). Trimming left V 4 bases short and J 6 bases short, with 18 bases between. Germline V lookup: CDR1 MGHDK, CDR2 SYGVNS. The length of the CDR3 is 15 residues. The CDR3 DNA reads TGTGCCAGCAGTGTAGATCAGGGGCCCCATCCTGAAGCTTTCTTT. Translation: CASSVDQGPHPEAFF.

The rearrangement joins TRBV28 to TRBJ2-3; TRBD2 matches 13 bases. CDR3 size: 14 residues. V dropped 8 bases and J dropped 4; count of bases not matched to a gene: 3. Per germline, CDR1 MDHEN and CDR2 SYDVKM. This CDR3 is CASEGLAGADTQYF. In DNA form, the CDR3 reads TGTGCCAGCGAAGGACTAGCGGGAGCAGATACGCAGTATTTT.

V usage is TRBV7-9 and J usage is TRBJ2-2; D gene unclear. The ends were cut back, 2 bases at V and 4 bases at J, with 5 bases in the middle. The CDR3 extends over 13 amino acids. The germline gives CDR1 SEHNR, CDR2 FQNEAQ (reference sequence). The CDR3 here is CASSLIFTGELFF. For the CDR3, the DNA is TGTGCCAGCAGCTTAATTTTCACCGGGGAGCTGTTTTTT.

This clone showed up just a few times. The chain recombines TRBV4-1 with TRBJ2-1, with no clear D. The CDR3 extends over 14 amino acids. The V end was cut by 1 base, the J end by 5 bases, with 9 bases between. CDR1 and CDR2 from the germline V gene are MGHRA and YSYEKL. CDR3 sequence reads: CASSQVPGNNEQFF. In DNA, the CDR3 is TGCGCCAGCAGCCAAGTTCCCGGCAACAATGAGCAGTTCTTC.

The chain recombines TRBV5-1 with TRBJ1-1; the match to TRBD1 covers 7 bases. Trimming cost V 4 bases and J 3 bases; bases outside gene matches: 6. The V gene's germline CDR1 is SGHRS and CDR2 YFSETQ. This CDR3 region has 14 residues. CDR3: CASSATGTDTEAFF. CDR3 DNA sequence: TGCGCCAGCAGCGCTACCGGGACAGACACTGAAGCTTTCTTT.

The rearrangement joins TRBV7-3 to TRBJ2-6; D uncertain. Germline loops: CDR1 SGHTA, CDR2 FQGTGA. V lost 1 base and J lost 2, with 9 bases in between. This CDR3 spans 16 amino acids. CDR3 sequence (DNA): TGTGCCAGCAGCTTAAATGTGTGGGCTGGGGCCAACGTCCTGACTTTC. This sequence encodes CASSLNVWAGANVLTF.

The chain joins TRBV6-5 to TRBJ2-7; the match to TRBD1 covers 8 bases. V trimming: 5 bases; J trimming: 1 base; junction bases outside the gene matches: 1. This CDR3 spans 13 amino acids. Per the germline V gene, CDR1 is MNHEY and CDR2 is SVGAGI. The CDR3 spells CASSRQGSYEQYF. In DNA form, the CDR3 reads TGTGCCAGCAGTCGACAGGGGTCCTACGAGCAGTACTTC.

The CDR3 spells CASTLQGKGTDTQYF. The CDR3 region has the DNA TGTGCCAGCACCTTACAGGGGAAAGGCACAGATACGCAGTATTTT. The V gene is TRBV25-1, the J gene TRBJ2-3; 7 bases agree with TRBD1. The V gene end was trimmed by 7 bases and the J gene end by 1 base; junction bases not matched to a gene: 8. The CDR3 is 15 amino acids. The germline V gene encodes CDR1 MGHDK and CDR2 SYGVNS.

Points on this clone: Other DNA sequences in this sample translate to the same CDR3. The J gene is TRBJ2-5, the V gene TRBV5-6, with 11 bases aligning to TRBD1. Germline lookup yields CDR1 SGHDT and CDR2 YYEEEE. This CDR3 has 15 residues. V dropped 1 base and J dropped 5; count of bases not matched to a gene: 4. CDR3 in amino acids: CASSLTGTGGETQYF. DNA of the CDR3: TGTGCCAGCAGCTTGACCGGGACAGGGGGGGAGACCCAGTACTTC.

This chain uses TRBV18 with TRBJ2-7; 10 positions match TRBD2. The CDR3 sequence is 16 residues long. J gave up 0 bases and V 3 bases, and 5 bases lay outside the gene matches. Germline V gene sequence: CDR1 KGHSH, CDR2 LQKENI. The CDR3: CASSPLLAGVSYEQYF. The CDR3 DNA reads as TGTGCCAGCTCACCCCTCCTAGCGGGGGTCTCCTACGAGCAGTACTTC.

The table lists this clone with a few counts. The rearrangement uses TRBV25-1 and TRBJ1-1; weak D call: TRBD1 (5 bases). The CDR3 covers 12 residues. Per germline, CDR1 MGHDK and CDR2 SYGVNS. With 6 bases removed from V and 2 bases from J, the gap between germline ends came to 7 bases. The CDR3 DNA reads TGTGCCAGCAGGAGGGGAAACACTGAAGCTTTCTTT. It encodes CASRRGNTEAFF.

This rearrangement joins TRBV19 to TRBJ1-6; TRBD1 might be the D (5 bases). V gave up 3 bases and J gave up 11 bases, with 11 bases separating them. This CDR3 comprises 13 residues. Germline lookup yields CDR1 LNHDA and CDR2 SQIVND (reference sequence). The CDR3 region has the DNA TGTGCCAGTAGTATCTGGGGGGTGACACCCCTCCACTTT. It translates to CASSIWGVTPLHF.